Listed below are T cell receptor beta chains from one sample, sequenced in a study of ipilimumab plus nivolumab after autologous stem cell transplantation. Clones were sequenced by immunoSEQ multiplex PCR, and TCRdb holds only the in-frame ones, with some missing. The sample shows 2,000 to 2,500 clones, roughly 78% of them seen only once. The material sequenced was PBMCs, taken in a trial of ipilimumab plus nivolumab as post-transplant consolidation. The receptors were gathered from a male donor with multiple myeloma. The CDR3 runs from the conserved cysteine through the conserved F or W. The order of the fields is D gene, V gene, J gene, clone size, CDR3 protein, CDR3 DNA. D genes are given only for firm matches. Only part of the rows carry a size: once, few, many, or a class if the clone is expanded.

TRBD2,TRBV4-1,TRBJ2-5,few,CASSQGLAGGGGVQETQYF,TGCGCCAGCAGCCAAGGACTAGCGGGAGGAGGAGGGGTCCAAGAGACCCAGTACTTC
.,TRBV29-1,TRBJ1-2,.,CSVGIRGTSTWHGYTF,TGCAGCGTTGGAATTCGAGGGACCTCAACGTGGCATGGCTACACCTTC
TRBD1,TRBV25-1,TRBJ1-1,.,CASSFTGANTEAFF,TGTGCCAGCAGTTTCACAGGGGCGAACACTGAAGCTTTCTTT
TRBD2,TRBV6-5,TRBJ2-1,.,CASTRETSGRGEQFF,TGTGCCAGCACCAGGGAGACTAGCGGGAGAGGAGAGCAGTTCTTC
.,TRBV19,TRBJ2-7,.,CASSPDGHYEQYF,TGTGCCAGTAGTCCCGACGGTCACTACGAGCAGTACTTC
.,TRBV5-5,TRBJ2-7,.,CASSFGLEAYEQYF,TGTGCCAGCAGCTTCGGGCTAGAGGCCTACGAGCAGTACTTC
.,TRBV30,TRBJ1-6,.,CAWTKAYSSPLHF,TGTGCCTGGACCAAAGCTTATTCATCACCCCTCCACTTT
TRBD1,TRBV9,TRBJ1-2,.,CASSVVSGGIGYTF,TGTGCCAGCAGCGTAGTGTCAGGGGGAATAGGCTACACCTTC
.,TRBV7-9,TRBJ2-7,.,CASSRVSAAYEQYF,TGTGCCAGCAGCCGGGTTAGCGCGGCCTACGAGCAGTACTTC
TRBD1,TRBV5-1,TRBJ2-7,.,CASYSGTGGGQYF,TGCGCCAGCTACTCCGGGACAGGGGGCGGGCAGTACTTC
.,TRBV30,TRBJ2-7,once,CACRPAGREQYF,TGTGCCTGCCGCCCGGCGGGAAGGGAGCAGTACTTC
TRBD2,TRBV27,TRBJ2-7,once,CASSHRAKREWLRDEQYF,TGTGCCAGCAGCCACCGAGCCAAGCGGGAGTGGTTAAGGGACGAGCAGTACTTC
.,TRBV11-1,TRBJ2-5,.,CASSFDTYQETQYF,TGTGCCAGCAGCTTCGACACGTACCAAGAGACCCAGTACTTC
TRBD2,TRBV6-1,TRBJ2-3,.,CASSEPLAGGSDTQYF,TGTGCCAGCAGTGAACCTCTAGCGGGAGGCTCAGATACGCAGTATTTT
.,TRBV10-3,TRBJ2-2,.,CAISDYRDVANTGELFF,TGTGCCATCAGTGATTACCGGGACGTCGCGAACACCGGGGAGCTGTTTTTT
.,TRBV28,TRBJ2-7,.,CASKGNYEQYF,TGTGCCAGCAAGGGGAACTACGAGCAGTACTTC
.,TRBV7-8,TRBJ2-7,.,CASSLSEVGEQYF,TGTGCCAGCAGCTTATCGGAGGTAGGGGAGCAGTACTTC
TRBD2,TRBV9,TRBJ2-7,few,CASSHRAKREWLRDEQYF,TGTGCCAGCAGCCACCGAGCCAAGCGGGAGTGGTTAAGGGACGAGCAGTACTTC
.,TRBV6-1,TRBJ1-2,.,CASSETSNYGYTF,TGTGCCAGCAGTGAGACTTCGAACTATGGCTACACCTTC
.,TRBV6-6,TRBJ2-7,.,CASQVLGSSSYEQYF,TGTGCCAGCCAGGTCCTTGGGTCGAGCTCCTACGAGCAGTACTTC
.,TRBV21-1,TRBJ2-7,few,CASVLGGAAYEQYF,TGTGCCAGCGTTTTAGGTGGAGCGGCCTACGAGCAGTACTTC
.,TRBV7-2,TRBJ1-6,.,CASSLVSGENSPLHF,TGTGCCAGCAGCTTAGTTTCAGGGGAAAATTCACCCCTCCACTTT
.,TRBV2,TRBJ2-2,once,CASSEFLIGELFF,TGTGCCAGCAGTGAATTCTTGATCGGGGAGCTGTTTTTT
.,TRBV27,TRBJ2-3,.,CASSLSLQTSTDTQYF,TGTGCCAGCAGTTTATCGTTACAGACTAGCACAGATACGCAGTATTTT
TRBD1,TRBV4-1,TRBJ1-2,.,CASSQASGQGVRYGYTF,TGCGCCAGCAGCCAAGCATCCGGACAGGGGGTTCGCTATGGCTACACCTTC
.,TRBV28,TRBJ1-5,.,CASILTLGLQPQHF,TGTGCCAGCATCCTGACTCTCGGACTTCAGCCCCAGCATTTT
TRBD1,TRBV11-3,TRBJ2-2,few,CASSPRGRNGELFF,TGTGCCAGCAGCCCAAGGGGGCGCAACGGGGAGCTGTTTTTT
.,TRBV29-1,TRBJ2-3,.,CSVEAGPGNTQYF,TGCAGCGTTGAGGCCGGGCCGGGAAATACGCAGTATTTT
.,TRBV5-1,TRBJ1-1,.,CASSFFGQNTEAFF,TGCGCCAGCAGCTTTTTCGGACAGAACACTGAAGCTTTCTTT
.,TRBV19,TRBJ1-4,.,CASSRAGGGKLFF,TGTGCCAGTAGTCGGGCCGGTGGGGGAAAACTGTTTTTT
TRBD2,TRBV10-3,TRBJ2-5,.,CAIGGTSGRSGRETQYF,TGTGCCATCGGAGGGACTAGCGGGAGAAGTGGGCGAGAGACCCAGTACTTC
TRBD2,TRBV5-1,TRBJ2-4,.,CASSSLAGVLKNIQYF,TGCGCCAGCAGCTCCTTAGCGGGAGTTCTCAAAAACATTCAGTACTTC
.,TRBV9,TRBJ2-4,.,CASSGNGLAKNIQYF,TGTGCCAGCAGCGGAAATGGGCTAGCCAAAAACATTCAGTACTTC
TRBD2,TRBV25-1,TRBJ2-1,.,CASSDHSGLVNEQFF,TGTGCCAGCAGTGACCATAGCGGGCTAGTGAATGAGCAGTTCTTC
TRBD2,TRBV5-1,TRBJ2-3,.,CASSSRLAGPTDTQYF,TGCGCCAGCAGCTCCAGACTAGCGGGACCCACAGATACGCAGTATTTT
.,TRBV4-1,TRBJ2-7,large,CASSQDKGTYEQYF,TGCGCCAGCAGCCAAGACAAGGGGACCTACGAGCAGTACTTC
.,TRBV6-6,TRBJ2-7,.,CASSDRGPYEQYF,TGTGCCAGCAGTGACCGGGGACCATACGAGCAGTACTTC
.,TRBV11-3,TRBJ2-1,few,CASSLSRSYNEQFF,TGTGCCAGCAGCTTATCCAGGTCCTACAATGAGCAGTTCTTC
.,TRBV4-2,TRBJ1-2,once,CASSQQDSAYGYTF,TGTGCCAGCAGCCAACAGGACAGCGCCTATGGCTACACCTTC
.,TRBV30,TRBJ1-4,.,CACKGEATNEKLFF,TGTGCCTGTAAAGGGGAGGCAACTAATGAAAAACTGTTTTTT